This T cell receptor beta chain came from a study of T cell responses to AZD1222 COVID-19 vaccine. Study-wide points: There were mostly white British donors and more females than males, and clonal diversity was possibly underestimated.

Profiled with immunoSEQ multiplex PCR; TCRdb holds only in-frame clones, not every one. The sample has approximately 170,000 clones; about 91% are singletons. The CDR3 has 12 amino acids. CDR1 is MNHEY, CDR2 SMNVEV, per germline (reference sequence). The ends were cut back, 8 bases at V and 3 bases at J, with 10 bases in the middle. A word on this clone: What it recognizes is unknown.

The receptor was isolated from an adult who received the AZD1222 COVID-19 vaccine. V and J are TRBV27 and TRBJ1-2; D is perhaps TRBD1 (6 bases). The sample was peripheral blood, taken 28 days after the second AZD1222 dose. The CDR3 region has the DNA TGTGCCAGCGGCGACAGGCACTATGGCTACACCTTC. Translation gives CASGDRHYGYTF.